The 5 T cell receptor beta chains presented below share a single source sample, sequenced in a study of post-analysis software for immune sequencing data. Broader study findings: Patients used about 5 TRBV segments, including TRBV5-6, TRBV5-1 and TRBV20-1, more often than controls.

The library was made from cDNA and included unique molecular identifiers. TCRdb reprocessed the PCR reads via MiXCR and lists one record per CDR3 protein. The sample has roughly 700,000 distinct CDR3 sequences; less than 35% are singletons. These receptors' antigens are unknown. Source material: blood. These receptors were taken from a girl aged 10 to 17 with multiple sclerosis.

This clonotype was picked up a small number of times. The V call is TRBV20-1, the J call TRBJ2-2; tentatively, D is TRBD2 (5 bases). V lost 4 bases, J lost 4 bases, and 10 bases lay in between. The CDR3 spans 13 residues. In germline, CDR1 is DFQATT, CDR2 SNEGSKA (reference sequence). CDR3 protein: CSANGIGTGELFF. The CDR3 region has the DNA TGCAGTGCTAACGGGATAGGCACCGGGGAGCTGTTTTTT.

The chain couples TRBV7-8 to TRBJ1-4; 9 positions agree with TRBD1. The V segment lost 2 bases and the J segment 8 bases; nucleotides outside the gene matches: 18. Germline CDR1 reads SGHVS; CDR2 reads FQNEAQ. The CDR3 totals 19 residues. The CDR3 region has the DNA TGTGCCAGCAGCTTAAGGACCCGGGACAGGGCCTTCATTGGGGAAAAACTGTTTTTT. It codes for CASSLRTRDRAFIGEKLFF.

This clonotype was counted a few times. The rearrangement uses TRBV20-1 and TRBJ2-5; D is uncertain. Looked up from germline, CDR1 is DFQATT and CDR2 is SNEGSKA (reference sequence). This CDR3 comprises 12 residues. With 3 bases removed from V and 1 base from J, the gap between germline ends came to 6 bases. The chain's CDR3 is CSASKAQETQYF. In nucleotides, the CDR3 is TGCAGTGCTAGTAAGGCCCAAGAGACCCAGTACTTC.

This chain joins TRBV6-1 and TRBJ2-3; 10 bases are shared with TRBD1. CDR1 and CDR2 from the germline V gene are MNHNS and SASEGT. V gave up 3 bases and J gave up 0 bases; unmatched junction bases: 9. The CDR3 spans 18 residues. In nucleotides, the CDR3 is TGTGCCAGCAGTGATGAATTTACGGGACAGGGGAGCACAGATACGCAGTATTTT. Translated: CASSDEFTGQGSTDTQYF.

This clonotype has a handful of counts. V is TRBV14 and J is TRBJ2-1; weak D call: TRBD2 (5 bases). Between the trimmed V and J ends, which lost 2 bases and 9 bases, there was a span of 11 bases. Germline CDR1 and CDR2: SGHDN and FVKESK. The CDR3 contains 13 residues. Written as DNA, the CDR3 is TGTGCCAGCAGCCAATATATGAGCGGTGAGCAGTTCTTC. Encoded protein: CASSQYMSGEQFF.